A selection of T cell receptor beta chains follows, all from one sample in a study of T cells in Graves' hyperthyroidism and ophthalmopathy. One entry per CDR3 protein, called by TCRdb with MiXCR from the multiplex PCR reads. Here the sample spans about 350,000 distinct CDR3 sequences, around 18% being singletons. Sequenced material: blood. These TCRs come from a woman aged 40 to 49 with Graves' ophthalmopathy. CDR3s leave out the opening cysteine and the closing phenylalanine or tryptophan.

J gene | V gene | CDR3 protein
TRBJ2-2 | TRBV30 | AWSVTRYTGELF
TRBJ2-2 | TRBV6-2/TRBV6-3 | ASIQMGDTGELF
TRBJ1-1 | TRBV5-1 | ASSLVRSTEAF
TRBJ2-7 | TRBV7-9 | ASSWGGPSYEQY
TRBJ2-4 | TRBV2 | ASSVVTGKTAKNIQY
TRBJ1-2 | TRBV28 | ASSLRPHGYT
TRBJ2-5 | TRBV2 | ASQTGGAETQY
TRBJ2-7 | TRBV4-2 | ASSQALAGDYEQY
TRBJ2-2 | TRBV6-5 | ASSYPVVGGTGELF
TRBJ2-5 | TRBV7-9 | ASSLPDSWETQY
TRBJ1-2 | TRBV28 | ASSPATSNYGYT
TRBJ2-7 | TRBV20-1 | SARDLWAGGVEQY
TRBJ1-5 | TRBV12-3/TRBV12-4 | ASGRGHQPQH
TRBJ2-7 | TRBV29-1 | SVKGPTNSYEQY
TRBJ2-3 | TRBV30 | AWSPGLGSTDTQY
TRBJ1-2 | TRBV13 | ASSFAEGANYGYT
TRBJ1-5 | TRBV19 | ASSIGRGQPQH
TRBJ1-2 | TRBV4-3 | ASSQDSQGVYGYT
TRBJ2-7 | TRBV5-1 | ASSFSGGSRQY
TRBJ2-4 | TRBV6-2/TRBV6-3 | ASSYPAVKNIQY
TRBJ1-1 | TRBV30 | AWSKARNTEAF
TRBJ2-5 | TRBV28 | ASSPLPSGRRLETQY
TRBJ1-1 | TRBV30 | AWSVRRTGENTEAF
TRBJ1-5 | TRBV5-1 | ASSLAPGSQPQH
TRBJ1-2 | TRBV7-8 | ASSQLTGDYGYT
TRBJ2-2 | TRBV19 | ASSSSQTNTGELF
TRBJ1-5 | TRBV6-1 | ASSEYSDRNQPQH